These 11 T cell receptor beta chains originate from one sample sequenced in a study of T-cell reconstitution after alpha-beta-depleted transplantation in children. Unique molecular identifiers featured in how the TCRbeta library was prepared. MiXCR was run by TCRdb on the PCR reads, yielding one entry per CDR3 protein. This sample carries over 200,000 distinct CDR3 sequences, roughly 9% of them seen once, and the ten largest clones take around 6%. Source: PBMCs from the stem cell graft donor, taken from the stem cell graft. The receptors here all came from a human donor who donated a stem cell graft to a child with acute lymphoblastic leukemia.

This clonotype was counted between two and nine times. The chain carries TRBV18 and TRBJ1-1, with a weak D call TRBD1 (5 bases). Germline-derived CDR1 and CDR2 are KGHSH and LQKENI. The CDR3 sequence is 13 residues long. Deletions cut 5 bases from V and 3 bases from J, with 10 bases between. The CDR3 nucleotides are TGTGCCAGCTCAGCTTCACAGGACACTGAAGCTTTCTTT. Protein: CASSASQDTEAFF.

The CDR3 protein is CASSPIQGGEKLFF. The CDR3 DNA sequence: TGTGCCAGCAGTCCCATCCAGGGAGGTGAAAAACTGTTTTTT. V gene TRBV7-9 combines with J gene TRBJ1-4; TRBD1 might be the D (5 bases). The CDR3 extends over 14 amino acids. The germline V gene encodes CDR1 SEHNR and CDR2 FQNEAQ (reference sequence). V lost 6 bases and J 7 bases, leaving 15 bases between the germline ends.

This clonotype was seen a handful of times. The gene calls are TRBV12-3 or TRBV12-4 and TRBJ1-1; 8 bases match TRBD1. The CDR3 spans 14 residues. V shed 6 bases and J 2 bases; nucleotides not matched to a gene: 5. CDR3 residues: CASSLDRDNTEAFF. The CDR3 nucleotides are TGTGCCAGCAGCTTGGACAGGGATAACACTGAAGCTTTCTTT.

This clonotype has more than one count but fewer than ten. The chain links TRBV4-1 to TRBJ1-5, with D maybe TRBD1 (5 bases). Germline CDR1 is MGHRA and CDR2 is YSYEKL. Trimming shortened V by 8 bases and J by 2 bases, and 16 bases separated the two germline ends. The CDR3 is 15 amino acids. The CDR3 DNA is TGCGCCAGCTCAGGCGGGGGATATGGCAATCAGCCCCAGCATTTT. This gives the protein CASSGGGYGNQPQHF.

This clonotype has more than one count but fewer than ten. J is TRBJ1-4 and V is TRBV18; D unclear. V lost 1 base to trimming and J lost 4 bases, with 13 bases between them. The CDR3 is made up of 16 amino acids. CDR1 is KGHSH, CDR2 LQKENI, per germline. The CDR3 here is CASSPLDGSSNEKLFF. Here the CDR3 DNA reads TGTGCCAGCTCACCACTGGACGGATCCAGTAATGAAAAACTGTTTTTT.

This clonotype was counted only a few times. The chain uses TRBV6-5 and TRBJ1-5, with a tentative D call TRBD1 (5 bases). Trimming stripped 4 bases from V and 0 bases from J, with 10 bases between. Germline CDR1 reads MNHEY; CDR2 reads SVGAGI. The CDR3 contains 15 residues. CDR3 coding DNA: TGTGCCAGCAGTTTCGCAGGGCCTAGCAATCAGCCCCAGCATTTT. This sequence encodes CASSFAGPSNQPQHF.

This clonotype was picked up a small number of times. This chain joins TRBV3-1 and TRBJ1-5; D gene ambiguous. The CDR3 length is 12 residues. Between the trimmed V and J ends, which lost 1 base and 5 bases, there was a span of 3 bases. Germline values: CDR1 LGHDT, CDR2 YNNKEL (reference sequence). CDR3 DNA sequence: TGTGCCAGCAGCCAAGTGGATCAGCCCCAGCATTTT. It translates to CASSQVDQPQHF. Full variable domain (remainder filled in from reference TRBV3-1 and TRBJ1-5): DTAVSQTPKYLVTQMGNDKSIKCEQNLGHDTMYWYKQDSKKFLKIMFSYNNKELIINETVPNRFSPKSPDKAHLNLHINSLELGDSAVYFCASSQVDQPQHFGDGTRLSIL.

This clonotype appeared many times. The genes are TRBV12-3 or TRBV12-4 and TRBJ1-1; 8 nucleotides agree with TRBD1. V shed 5 bases and J 1 base; nucleotides not matched to a gene: 15. This CDR3 region has 18 residues. The CDR3 protein is CASSQLTGGIKGNTEAFF. CDR3 DNA sequence: TGTGCCAGCAGTCAACTCACAGGGGGTATTAAGGGGAACACTGAAGCTTTCTTT.

This sequence joins TRBV5-1 and TRBJ2-1; TRBD2 matches at 10 bases. The CDR3 runs 14 residues. After removal of 6 bases from V and 10 bases from J, the junction contained 10 bases not matched to a gene. Germline V gives CDR1 SGHRS, CDR2 YFSETQ. In nucleotides, the CDR3 is TGCGCCAGCACGGGGCTAGCGGGGGCGGGGGAGCAGTTCTTC. This translates into CASTGLAGAGEQFF.

The chain is built from TRBV10-1 and TRBJ2-4, with D maybe TRBD2 (5 bases). Germline V gene lookup returns CDR1 WNHNN and CDR2 SYGVQD (reference sequence). The length of the CDR3 is 16 residues. With 3 bases removed from V and 6 bases from J, the gap between germline ends came to 18 bases. The CDR3 DNA reads TGCGCCAGCAGTGACCCCCGGGGAAGGGATGGAAACATTCAGTACTTC. Encoded protein: CASSDPRGRDGNIQYF.

This clonotype was recorded at least ten times. The genes are TRBV24-1 and TRBJ1-6; 8 bases are shared with TRBD1. The CDR3 runs to 18 residues. V lost 2 bases to trimming and J lost 7 bases; unmatched junction nucleotides: 12. Germline V gives CDR1 KGHDR, CDR2 SFDVKD. The CDR3 is CATSDSQAQRTGNSPLHF. The CDR3 DNA reads TGTGCCACCAGTGATTCTCAGGCCCAGCGGACAGGGAATTCACCCCTCCACTTT.